This passage covers 12 T cell receptor beta chains from one sample sequenced in a study of blood T cell repertoires in COVID-19. Measured with immunoSEQ multiplex PCR; TCRdb has only the in-frame clones, and not every one. The table records around 86,000 clones, more than 75% of them present only once. The sequenced sample was peripheral blood. Every receptor here comes from a human donor with acute or convalescent COVID-19. The donor label of this sample is uncertain.

V usage is TRBV7-8 and J usage is TRBJ1-4; 10 nucleotides line up with TRBD1. Germline CDR1 is SGHVS and CDR2 is FQNEAQ. The CDR3 sequence is 15 residues long. Trimming removed 4 bases from V and 10 bases from J; junction bases left unmatched: 9. CDR3 protein: CASSSSGTGVVKLFF. CDR3 nucleotide sequence: TGTGCCAGCAGCTCGTCCGGGACAGGGGTTGTAAAACTGTTTTTT.

The chain combines TRBV14 with TRBJ2-4, with 10 bases matching TRBD1. The CDR3 sequence is 16 residues long. CDR1 SGHDN and CDR2 FVKESK come from the germline V gene. V gave up 1 base and J gave up 2 bases; unmatched junction bases: 2. CDR3 in DNA: TGTGCCAGCAGCCAAGGGGGACAGGGGACCAAAAACATTCAGTACTTC. Protein sequence: CASSQGGQGTKNIQYF.

The chain carries TRBV5-1 and TRBJ1-3; D unclear. Trimming cost V 4 bases and J 0 bases, with 14 bases left between them. The CDR3 length is 16 residues. Germline loops: CDR1 SGHRS, CDR2 YFSETQ. CDR3 sequence: CASSMLQSTSGNTIYF. The CDR3 DNA reads TGCGCCAGCAGCATGCTACAGAGCACCTCTGGAAACACCATATATTTT.

This rearrangement joins TRBV9 to TRBJ2-7; D is unresolved. Deletions cut 0 bases from V and 2 bases from J, with 9 bases between. The CDR3 totals 14 residues. Germline values: CDR1 SGDLS, CDR2 YYNGEE. CDR3 bases: TGTGCCAGCAGCGTAGCTCCGGGTGCCTACGAGCAGTACTTC. The encoded protein is CASSVAPGAYEQYF. Supplemented by reference TRBV9 and TRBJ2-7, the full variable domain reads DSGVTQTPKHLITATGQRVTLRCSPRSGDLSVYWYQQSLDQGLQFLIQYYNGEERAKGNILERFSAQQFPDLHSELNLSSLELGDSALYFCASSVAPGAYEQYFGPGTRLTVT.

The chain uses TRBV7-3 and TRBJ2-2, with 8 bases that match TRBD1. Germline trimming cut 1 base from V and 7 bases from J; bases unmatched to any gene: 8. The germline gives CDR1 SGHTA, CDR2 FQGTGA. The CDR3 is made up of 16 amino acids. The CDR3 is CASSLSTRGLDGELFF. The CDR3 bases are TGTGCCAGCAGCTTAAGTACCAGGGGGCTGGACGGGGAGCTGTTTTTT.

V is TRBV19 and J is TRBJ1-2; D is unresolved. Trimming stripped 3 bases from V and 4 bases from J, with 15 bases between. This CDR3 is built from 15 residues. CDR1 is LNHDA, CDR2 SQIVND, per germline (reference sequence). The CDR3 is CASSIGLNPTYGYTF. The DNA of the CDR3 is TGTGCCAGTAGTATTGGGCTGAACCCCACCTATGGCTACACCTTC.

The chain carries TRBV6-5 and TRBJ2-3; the D gene is possibly TRBD2 (5 bases). Germline V gives CDR1 MNHEY, CDR2 SVGAGI. Trimming took off 5 bases at V and 0 bases at J, with 9 bases between the two ends. This CDR3 has 14 amino acids. CDR3 nucleotide sequence: TGTGCCAGCAGTCTTCGGACTAGCACAGATACGCAGTATTTT. It yields the protein CASSLRTSTDTQYF.

About this clone itself: Other DNA sequences within the sample encode an identical CDR3. The chain employs TRBV12-3 or TRBV12-4 and TRBJ1-1, with D perhaps matching TRBD1 (5 bases). The CDR3 totals 13 residues. Trimming shortened V by 6 bases and J by 3 bases, and 11 bases separated the two germline ends. The CDR3 sequence: CASSLTGDTEAFF. CDR3 sequence (DNA): TGTGCCAGCAGCCTTACGGGGGACACTGAAGCTTTCTTT.

The chain uses TRBV7-2 and TRBJ2-5; 9 bases are shared with TRBD2. V lost 3 bases to trimming and J lost 2 bases; unmatched junction nucleotides: 4. The CDR3 runs to 15 residues. Germline V gene sequence: CDR1 SGHTA, CDR2 FQGNSA. The CDR3 protein is CASSFQRGAQETQYF. Here the CDR3 DNA reads TGTGCCAGCAGCTTTCAGCGGGGGGCTCAAGAGACCCAGTACTTC.

The chain links TRBV6-5 to TRBJ1-5; 7 nucleotides match TRBD1. The CDR3 runs 14 residues. The J segment lost 7 bases and the V segment lost 0 bases, leaving 3 bases of the junction unmatched. Germline CDR1 MNHEY, CDR2 SVGAGI. CDR3 DNA: TGTGCCAGCAGTTACTCTAGGGGGCGCCAGCCCCAGCATTTT. It translates to CASSYSRGRQPQHF.

The rearrangement links TRBV27 to TRBJ1-1; 8 bases are a match to TRBD1. With V trimmed by 2 bases and J by 10 bases, 6 bases remained unmatched. This CDR3 has 13 amino acids. Germline V CDR1 and CDR2: MNHEY, SMNVEV (reference sequence). The DNA of the CDR3 is TGTGCCAGCAGTTTAGGCGGCAGGGGGCCAGCTTTCTTT. Translating gives CASSLGGRGPAFF.

In its sample, this clone was seen once. The V call is TRBV30, the J call TRBJ1-2; perhaps TRBD1 as D (6 bases). Trimming removed 5 bases at V and 7 bases at J, with 20 bases between. The CDR3 runs 14 residues. Germline assignment: CDR1 GTSNPN and CDR2 SVGIG (reference sequence). As DNA, the CDR3 is TGTGCCTGGGCAGTGCAGGGGACATCGGCTGGCTACACCTTC. This sequence encodes CAWAVQGTSAGYTF.